One sample yielded the 14 T cell receptor beta chains listed below, sequenced in a study of T-cell memory formation after mild COVID-19. Each CDR3 protein gets one entry after TCRdb re-called the 5' RACE reads with MiXCR. Of 150,000 to 200,000 distinct CDR3 sequences listed, under 14% are singletons. Source material: PBMCs or a T cell subset sorted from them (not recorded which). The receptors were sampled from a man between 18 and 29 years old who had mild COVID-19 (a few samples of this study predate the infection). Cell type and time point are not known.

This clonotype has more than one count but fewer than ten. The J gene is TRBJ2-3, the V gene TRBV10-3, with a tentative D call TRBD1 (6 bases). The CDR3 spans 18 residues. Germline lookup yields CDR1 ENHRY and CDR2 SYGVKD. V gave up 0 bases and J gave up 0 bases, with 16 bases separating them. The CDR3 spells CAISESSPGGGSTDTQYF. The CDR3 nucleotides are TGTGCCATCAGTGAGTCAAGCCCCGGTGGGGGCAGCACAGATACGCAGTATTTT.

The chain carries TRBV4-2 and TRBJ1-1; D unclear. Trimming removed 1 base at V and 0 bases at J, with 12 bases between. Germline loops: CDR1 LGHNA, CDR2 YNFKEQ. This CDR3 region has 16 residues. CDR3 nucleotide sequence: TGTGCCAGCAGCCAAGTGGTGGGCAAAATGAACACTGAAGCTTTCTTT. It encodes CASSQVVGKMNTEAFF.

This clonotype has just a few counts. The rearrangement joins TRBV6-5 to TRBJ1-4, with D perhaps matching TRBD1 (6 bases). This CDR3 has 16 residues. The germline V and J ends were trimmed by 0 bases and 8 bases, with 16 bases remaining between them. Germline V gene sequence: CDR1 MNHEY, CDR2 SVGAGI. CDR3 bases: TGTGCCAGCAGTTACTCCTCAGGGGTTGGATTGGAAAAACTGTTTTTT. Encoded protein: CASSYSSGVGLEKLFF.

This clonotype has a count of ten or more. The rearrangement joins TRBV5-1 to TRBJ1-1; D call uncertain. Trimming cost V 6 bases and J 1 base, with 19 bases left between them. Per germline, CDR1 SGHRS and CDR2 YFSETQ. This CDR3 has 16 amino acids. For the CDR3, the DNA is TGCGCCAGCACCGTAGACGGAGCAAGGACGAACACTGAAGCTTTCTTT. Its protein product is CASTVDGARTNTEAFF.

The J gene is TRBJ2-5, the V gene TRBV5-8; 8 bases match TRBD1. The CDR3 totals 15 residues. V lost 1 base, J lost 2 bases, and 4 bases stayed unmatched. Germline V gene sequence: CDR1 SGHTS, CDR2 YDEGEE. Written as DNA, the CDR3 is TGTGCCAGCAGCTTGAACCAGGGGGCGCAAGAGACCCAGTACTTC. This codes for CASSLNQGAQETQYF.

This clonotype was counted between two and nine times. The genes are TRBV4-3 and TRBJ2-3; no firm D call. This CDR3 comprises 14 residues. Germline V gene data show CDR1 as LGHNA and CDR2 as YSLEER. The V and J ends lost 0 bases and 2 bases respectively, with 6 bases between them. The CDR3 is CASSQEYSTDTQYF. In nucleotides, the CDR3 is TGCGCCAGCAGCCAAGAGTATTCCACAGATACGCAGTATTTT.

The chain has TRBV6-6 and TRBJ1-1; no firm D call. This CDR3 is 14 amino acids long. V dropped 7 bases and J dropped 2 bases, with 14 bases sitting between them. The germline V gene encodes CDR1 MNHNY and CDR2 SVGAGI (reference sequence). Written as DNA, the CDR3 is TGTGCCAGCATCCAAATGGTTGGAAACACTGAAGCTTTCTTT. Protein: CASIQMVGNTEAFF.

J is TRBJ2-5 and V is TRBV24-1; 11 nucleotides agree with TRBD1. Germline loops: CDR1 KGHDR, CDR2 SFDVKD. This CDR3 region has 16 residues. V dropped 3 bases and J dropped 4; count of bases not matched to a gene: 6. In DNA, the CDR3 is TGTGCCACCAGTGATGTCCGGGACAGGGGGATAGAGACCCAGTACTTC. Translated: CATSDVRDRGIETQYF.

The chain combines TRBV7-2 with TRBJ2-3; the match to TRBD2 covers 7 bases. Germline lookup yields CDR1 SGHTA and CDR2 FQGNSA. J was trimmed by 9 bases and V by 5 bases; bases with no gene match: 5. The CDR3 is 12 amino acids. The CDR3 sequence: CASSPRTRTQYF. The CDR3 DNA sequence: TGTGCCAGCAGCCCCCGGACTAGGACGCAGTATTTT.

The J gene is TRBJ1-1, the V gene TRBV7-2; TRBD1 is a possible D gene (6 bases). The V gene lost 2 bases and the J gene lost 4 bases, with 14 bases spanning the gap. The CDR3 contains 15 residues. Germline V gene sequence: CDR1 SGHTA, CDR2 FQGNSA. This CDR3 reads CASSLYGGLGTEAFF. CDR3 nucleotide sequence: TGTGCCAGCAGCTTATATGGGGGCTTGGGCACTGAAGCTTTCTTT.

This clonotype has just a few counts. The rearrangement joins TRBV5-6 to TRBJ1-5; D is perhaps TRBD1 (5 bases). This CDR3 spans 14 amino acids. The V gene's germline CDR1 is SGHDT and CDR2 YYEEEE. V was pared by 4 bases and J by 5 bases, with 13 bases between. In DNA, the CDR3 is TGTGCCAGCAGCGGGGGGACGGCGGATCAGCCCCAGCATTTT. Translating gives CASSGGTADQPQHF.

This clonotype was detected ten times or more. V is TRBV20-1 and J is TRBJ2-3, with 9 positions matching TRBD2. The CDR3 loop spans 16 amino acids. V dropped 0 bases and J dropped 4; count of bases not matched to a gene: 8. Germline V gene lookup returns CDR1 DFQATT and CDR2 SNEGSKA (reference sequence). The CDR3 nucleotides are TGCAGTGCTAGAGATCTGAAAGCGGGGGGCTCAGATACGCAGTATTTT. It translates to CSARDLKAGGSDTQYF.

The V and J genes are TRBV12-3 or TRBV12-4 and TRBJ2-5, with D maybe TRBD2 (6 bases). This CDR3 is built from 15 residues. V gave up 7 bases and J gave up 1 base, with 16 bases separating them. CDR3 protein: CASNTLRDSQETQYF. The CDR3 bases are TGTGCCAGCAACACCCTCCGGGACTCCCAAGAGACCCAGTACTTC.

This rearrangement joins TRBV4-1 to TRBJ1-4; no clear D. The germline V gene has CDR1 MGHRA and CDR2 YSYEKL. This CDR3 is built from 14 residues. Trimming removed 3 bases at V and 7 bases at J, with 12 bases between. The CDR3 bases are TGCGCCAGCAGCCAGCGCCAGGATGGTGAAAAACTGTTTTTT. Protein product: CASSQRQDGEKLFF.